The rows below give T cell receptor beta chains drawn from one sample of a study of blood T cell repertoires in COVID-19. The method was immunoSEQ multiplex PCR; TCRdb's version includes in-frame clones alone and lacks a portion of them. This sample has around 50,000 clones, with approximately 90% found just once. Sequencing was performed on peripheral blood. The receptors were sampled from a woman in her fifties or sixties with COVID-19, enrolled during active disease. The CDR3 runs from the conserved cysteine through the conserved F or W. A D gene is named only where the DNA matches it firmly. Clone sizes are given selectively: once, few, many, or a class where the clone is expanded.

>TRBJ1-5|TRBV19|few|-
TGTGCCACGCGGAGGGACCGGGAGCAGCCCCAGCATTTT
CATRRDREQPQHF
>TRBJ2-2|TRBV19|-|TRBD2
TGTGCCAGTAGTAGGGCCCCCCTAGCGGGCTCGAGTACCGGGGAGCTGTTTTTT
CASSRAPLAGSSTGELFF
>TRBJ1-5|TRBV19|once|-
TGTGCCAGTAGTATAGCTTGGGGCAGACATAGCAATCAGCCCCAGCATTTT
CASSIAWGRHSNQPQHF
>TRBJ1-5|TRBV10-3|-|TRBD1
TGTGCCATCAGTTCTACAGGGGGGGATCAGCCCCAGCATTTT
CAISSTGGDQPQHF
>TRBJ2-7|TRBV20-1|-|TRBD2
TGCAGTGCTAGTATGTCTAGCGGGATCTACGAGCAGTACTTC
CSASMSSGIYEQYF
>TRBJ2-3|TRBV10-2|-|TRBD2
TGCGCCACCCGAATTGGGACTAGCGGCAAAGATACGCAGTATTTT
CATRIGTSGKDTQYF
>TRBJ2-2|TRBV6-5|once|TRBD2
TGTGCCAGCACCCGCGAGCGGGGGAACACCGGGGAGCTGTTTTTT
CASTRERGNTGELFF
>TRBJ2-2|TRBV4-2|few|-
TGTGCCAGCAGCCAAGATCGGGCCTCCGGGGGAGGTTCGAACACCGGGGAGCTGTTTTTT
CASSQDRASGGGSNTGELFF
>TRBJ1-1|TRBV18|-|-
TGTGCCAGCTCACCACTGATCAGAATTCAATCAATGAACACTGAAGCTTTCTTT
CASSPLIRIQSMNTEAFF
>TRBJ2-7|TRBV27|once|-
TGTGCCAGCAGCCGACATCAAAACTACGAGCAGTACTTC
CASSRHQNYEQYF
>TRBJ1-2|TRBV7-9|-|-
TGTGCCAGCAGCTTAGGAGGTGGCTACACCTTC
CASSLGGGYTF
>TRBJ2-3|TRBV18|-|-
TGTGCCAGCTCACCTCGGGGGTCGGGCACAGATACGCAGTATTTT
CASSPRGSGTDTQYF
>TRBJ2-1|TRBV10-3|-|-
TGTGCCATCAGTGATTCCGGACGCAAACCAGGGGATGAGCAGTTCTTC
CAISDSGRKPGDEQFF
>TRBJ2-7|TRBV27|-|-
TGTGCCAGCAGTTTAGGGTCAGGGGTGCCCTACGAGCAGTACTTC
CASSLGSGVPYEQYF
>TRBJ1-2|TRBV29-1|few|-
TGCAGCGGGATCCTGGGGGCCTATGGCTACACCTTC
CSGILGAYGYTF
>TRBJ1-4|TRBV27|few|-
TGTGCCAGCAGTAGCGACAGAGAGCCTAATGAAAAACTGTTTTTT
CASSSDREPNEKLFF
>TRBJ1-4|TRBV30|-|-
TGTGCCTGGGGGGGAGACGGGCGAGAAAAACTGTTTTTT
CAWGGDGREKLFF
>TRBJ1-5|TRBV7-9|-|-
TGTGCCAGCAGCCGGGGGGAGGGAACGCAGCCCCAGCATTTT
CASSRGEGTQPQHF
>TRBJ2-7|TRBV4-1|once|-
TGCGCCAGCAGCCAAGTTATCGTCGCGTACGGGGACGAGCAGTACTTC
CASSQVIVAYGDEQYF
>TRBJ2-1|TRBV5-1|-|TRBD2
TGCGCCAGCAGCTTAGGACTAGCGGGAGTGAATGAGCAGTTCTTC
CASSLGLAGVNEQFF
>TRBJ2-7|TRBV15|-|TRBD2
TGTGCCACCAGCAGAGATGGGTCAGGAGGGAGGGCCCACGAGCAGTACTTC
CATSRDGSGGRAHEQYF
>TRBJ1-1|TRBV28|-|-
TGTGCCAGCAGTTTTGGCAGGAACACTGAAGCTTTCTTT
CASSFGRNTEAFF
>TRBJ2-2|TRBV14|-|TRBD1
TGTGCCAGCAGTTGGGACAGGGGTAAAGGGGAGCTGTTTTTT
CASSWDRGKGELFF
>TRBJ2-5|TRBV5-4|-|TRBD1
TGTGCCAGCAGCCCGGGACAGGGGAGAGAGACCCAGTACTTC
CASSPGQGRETQYF
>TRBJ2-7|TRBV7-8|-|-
TGTGCCAGCAGCTTAACGACTCGGGTCGAGCAGTACTTC
CASSLTTRVEQYF
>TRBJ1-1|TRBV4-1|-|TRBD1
TGCGCCAGCAGCCAAGCCGGGACAGCGATGAACACTGAAGCTTTCTTT
CASSQAGTAMNTEAFF
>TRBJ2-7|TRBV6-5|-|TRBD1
TGTGCCAGCAGTCGGGACAGGGGCTACGAGCAGTACTTC
CASSRDRGYEQYF
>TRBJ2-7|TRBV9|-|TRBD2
TGTGCCAGCAGCGTCACTAGCGGGAACTACGAGCAGTACTTC
CASSVTSGNYEQYF
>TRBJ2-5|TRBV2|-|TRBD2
TGTGCCAGCAGTGAAGCGGGGGGACTAAGTAAAGGGAAGTACTTC
CASSEAGGLSKGKYF
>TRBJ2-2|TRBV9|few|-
TGTGCCAGCAGCGTAGGCTTGGGTGGACATGGAACGAACACCGGGGAGCTGTTTTTT
CASSVGLGGHGTNTGELFF
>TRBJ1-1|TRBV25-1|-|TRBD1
TGTGCCAGCAGTGGGGGACAGGGTAAAACTGAAGCTTTCTTT
CASSGGQGKTEAFF
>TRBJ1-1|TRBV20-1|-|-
TGCAGTGCTAGACGACAGCGTGAAGCTTTCTTT
CSARRQREAFF
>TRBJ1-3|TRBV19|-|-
TGTGCCAGTAGCAGACAAGGAAACTCTGGAAACACCATATATTTT
CASSRQGNSGNTIYF
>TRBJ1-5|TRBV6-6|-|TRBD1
TGTGCCAGCAGGGGGGGACAGTTCAATCAGCCCCAGCATTTT
CASRGGQFNQPQHF
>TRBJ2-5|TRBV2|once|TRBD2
TGTGCCAGCATGAAAAAGCGGGAGGGGAGGACCCAGTACTTC
CASMKKREGRTQYF
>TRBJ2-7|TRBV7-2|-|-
TGTGCCAGCAGCTTATCTCGCGGGACCTACGAGCAGTACTTC
CASSLSRGTYEQYF
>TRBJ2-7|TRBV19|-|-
TGTGCCAGTAGTATAGGGCGGGACTACGAGCAGTACTTC
CASSIGRDYEQYF
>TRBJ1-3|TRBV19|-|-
TGTGCCAGTAGTCGACAGAGTGCGGGAAACACCATATATTTT
CASSRQSAGNTIYF
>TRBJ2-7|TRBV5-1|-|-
TGCGCCAGCTCCTTTGATGGGCTAGCGCCTACCTACGAGCAGTACTTC
CASSFDGLAPTYEQYF
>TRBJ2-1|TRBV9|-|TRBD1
TGTGCCAGCAGTAGACAGGGTGGGTCGGGTGAGCAGTTCTTC
CASSRQGGSGEQFF
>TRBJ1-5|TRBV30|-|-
TGTGCCTGGAGTGTACGGAGCAATCAGCCCCAGCATTTT
CAWSVRSNQPQHF
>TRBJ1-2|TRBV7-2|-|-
TGTGCCAGCAGCTTCGGGGGAGGTGGCTACACCTTC
CASSFGGGGYTF
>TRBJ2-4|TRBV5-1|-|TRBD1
TGCGCCAGCAGCTCACAGACAGGGCTGGCCAAAAACATTCAGTACTTC
CASSSQTGLAKNIQYF
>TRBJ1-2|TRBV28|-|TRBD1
TGTGCCAGCAGTTCAATGCCAGGGGGTGTCGGGGGCTACACCTTC
CASSSMPGGVGGYTF
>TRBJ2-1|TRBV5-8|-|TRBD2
TGTGCCAGCAGACCTAGCGGGAGGGCCCTTCGATACAATGAGCAGTTCTTC
CASRPSGRALRYNEQFF
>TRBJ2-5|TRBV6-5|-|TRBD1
TGTGCCAGCCTGAGGACAGGGCCGGAGACCCAGTACTTC
CASLRTGPETQYF
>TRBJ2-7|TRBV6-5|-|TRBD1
TGTGCCAGCAGTTACGCGGCAGGGGGCTTCGACGAGCAGTACTTC
CASSYAAGGFDEQYF
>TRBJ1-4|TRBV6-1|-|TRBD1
TGTGCCAGCAGACGACGGACAGGCAAACTGTTTTTT
CASRRRTGKLFF
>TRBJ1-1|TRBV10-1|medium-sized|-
TGCGCCAGCAGTGCTCGGGAGAACACTGAAGCTTTCTTT
CASSARENTEAFF
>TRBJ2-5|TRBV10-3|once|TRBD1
TGTGCCATCAGTGGCAGGGGGCGGCAAGAGACCCAGTACTTC
CAISGRGRQETQYF
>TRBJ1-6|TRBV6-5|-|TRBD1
TGTGCCAGCCCTGGGACAGACTCCTATAATTCACCCCTCCACTTT
CASPGTDSYNSPLHF
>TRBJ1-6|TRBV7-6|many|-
TGTGCCAGCAGCCTACGACCGGCGGATAATTCACCCCTCCACTTT
CASSLRPADNSPLHF
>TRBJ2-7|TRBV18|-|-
TGTGCCAGCTCACCCGATGGAGCCTACGAGCAGTACTTC
CASSPDGAYEQYF
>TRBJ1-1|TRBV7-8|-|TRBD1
TGTGCCAGCAGCTCCCACTCCAGGGGGTTGAGCACTGAAGCTTTCTTT
CASSSHSRGLSTEAFF
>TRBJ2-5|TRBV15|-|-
TGTGCCACCAGCAGAGGGGTTGGGAGGCGGGGGACCCAGTACTTC
CATSRGVGRRGTQYF
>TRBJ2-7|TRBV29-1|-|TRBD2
TGCAGCGTTGAAAAATGGGCTAGCGGCTACGAGCAGTACTTC
CSVEKWASGYEQYF
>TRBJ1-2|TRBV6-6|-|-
TGTGCCAGCAGTTACCCGAGACAGCAAGATAACTATGGCTACACCTTC
CASSYPRQQDNYGYTF
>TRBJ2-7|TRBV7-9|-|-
TGTGCCAGCAGCTTAGCTGGGCACGTCTTCGACGAGCAGTACTTC
CASSLAGHVFDEQYF
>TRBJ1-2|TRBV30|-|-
TGTGCCTGGAGTAGGGAGGGGATAACATATGGCTACACCTTC
CAWSREGITYGYTF
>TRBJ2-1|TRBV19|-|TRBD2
TGTGCCAGTAGTATAATGGGCGGGAGGCCGCTTGAGCAGTTCTTC
CASSIMGGRPLEQFF